Presented here are 23 T cell receptor beta chains from one specimen sequenced in a study of T-cell memory formation after mild COVID-19. TCRdb called the 5' RACE reads again in MiXCR, with one record for every CDR3 protein. The sample contains about 620,000 distinct CDR3 sequences, under 20% of which appear only once. The material sequenced was PBMCs or a T cell subset sorted from them (not recorded which). These receptors originate from an adult woman who had mild COVID-19 (a few samples of this study predate the infection). Cell type and time point are not known.

In its sample, this clonotype was seen a few times. The chain carries TRBV12-3 or TRBV12-4 and TRBJ2-7; D is perhaps TRBD1 or TRBD2 (5 bases each). The CDR3 sequence is 15 residues long. Trimming shortened V by 0 bases and J by 9 bases, and 18 bases separated the two germline ends. Written as DNA, the CDR3 is TGTGCCAGCAGTTTAGCCGGCGGTTTAATTGGGGGGCAGTACTTC. Translation: CASSLAGGLIGGQYF.

This clonotype was seen only a few times. The chain recombines TRBV12-3 or TRBV12-4 with TRBJ1-5, with D uncertain. V was clipped by 5 bases and J by 8 bases, with 10 bases between them. The CDR3 extends over 12 amino acids. The CDR3 spells CASSRPGEPQHF. The CDR3 DNA reads as TGTGCCAGCAGTCGACCGGGAGAGCCCCAGCATTTT.

The table lists this clonotype with many counts. One junction end does not reproduce the germline sequence, and a read error may be involved. The chain joins TRBV5-1 to TRBJ1-1, with D hard to call. Germline CDR1 is SGHRS and CDR2 is YFSETQ. This CDR3 contains 13 residues. The CDR3 nucleotides are TGTGCCAGCAGCTTAGATGTGAACACTGAAGCTTTCTTT. As protein: CASSLDVNTEAFF.

In this sample, this clonotype turned up a few times. The chain carries TRBV12-3 or TRBV12-4 and TRBJ1-3, with D possibly matching TRBD1 (5 bases). The CDR3 sequence is 16 residues long. V was clipped by 6 bases and J by 7 bases, with 22 bases between them. CDR3 region: CASRRPRGTHPNTIYF. DNA for the CDR3: TGTGCCAGCAGACGCCCTCGGGGGACCCATCCGAACACCATATATTTT.

This chain links TRBV29-1 with TRBJ1-4; D unclear. This CDR3 spans 13 amino acids. V was clipped by 2 bases and J by 10 bases, with 14 bases between them. Germline V lookup: CDR1 SQVTM, CDR2 ANQGSEA. The CDR3 is CSVEWKQRGKLFF. The DNA for the CDR3 is TGCAGCGTTGAATGGAAACAAAGAGGAAAACTGTTTTTT.

The V gene is TRBV12-3 or TRBV12-4, the J gene TRBJ2-1; D might be TRBD1 (6 bases). V was clipped by 7 bases and J by 10 bases, with 17 bases between them. The CDR3 spans 13 residues. For the CDR3, the DNA is TGTGCCAGCAACGAGGACAGCTGGTCGGAGCAGTTCTTC. Its translation is CASNEDSWSEQFF.

The J gene is TRBJ1-1, the V gene TRBV29-1; D is uncertain. Germline values: CDR1 SQVTM, CDR2 ANQGSEA. Trimming removed 6 bases at V and 7 bases at J, with 9 bases between. This CDR3 is 10 amino acids long. In DNA form, the CDR3 reads TGCAGCGTGGATCTCCTTGAAGCTTTCTTT. Translating gives CSVDLLEAFF.

As to this clonotype: The junction departs from germline at one end; a sequencing error may be responsible. CDR3 region: CASSRSGIGPLF. CDR3 sequence (DNA): TGTGCCAGCAGTCGTTCAGGGATAGGTCCTTTATTC. The genes are TRBV2 and TRBJ2-7, with D tentatively TRBD1 (5 bases). The CDR3 contains 12 residues. Germline CDR1 is SNHLY and CDR2 is FYNNEI. The full variable domain, with the rest looked up from reference TRBV2 and TRBJ2-7, is EPEVTQTPSHQVTQMGQEVILRCVPISNHLYFYWYRQILGQKVEFLVSFYNNEISEKSEIFDDQFSVERPDGSNFTLKIRSTKLEDSAMYFCASSRSGIGPLFGPGTRLTVT.

The rearrangement uses TRBV9 and TRBJ1-1; 7 bases are a match to TRBD1. Trimming cost V 3 bases and J 5 bases; bases outside gene matches: 10. This CDR3 spans 15 amino acids. Germline V gene lookup returns CDR1 SGDLS and CDR2 YYNGEE. The CDR3: CASSDSITGVTEAFF. CDR3 DNA sequence: TGTGCCAGCAGCGACTCTATTACAGGGGTTACTGAAGCTTTCTTT.

Here the CDR3 DNA reads TGTGCCAGCAGTTTACGGACAGCTAATAATTCACCCCTCCACTTT. It encodes CASSLRTANNSPLHF. V and J are TRBV6-6 and TRBJ1-6; perhaps TRBD1 as D (6 bases). The germline V gene encodes CDR1 MNHNY and CDR2 SVGAGI (reference sequence). CDR3 length: 15 amino acids. V lost 4 bases to trimming and J lost 5 bases, with 12 bases between them.

The chain uses TRBV2 and TRBJ2-3, with TRBD2 matching over 10 bases. Germline CDR1 is SNHLY and CDR2 is FYNNEI. Trimming cost V 0 bases and J 0 bases; bases outside gene matches: 9. This CDR3 is 19 amino acids long. The CDR3 spells CASSEATSGSILSTDTQYF. CDR3 sequence (DNA): TGTGCCAGCAGTGAAGCGACTAGCGGGTCGATCCTTAGCACAGATACGCAGTATTTT.

There are many counts of this clonotype. V and J are TRBV24-1 and TRBJ2-7; D might be TRBD1 (5 bases). V was cut by 5 bases and J by 2 bases, with 12 bases left in between. Germline loops: CDR1 KGHDR, CDR2 SFDVKD. There are 14 residues in the CDR3. The CDR3 DNA reads as TGTGCCACCAGTGTGGGAACAGGACCCTACGAGCAGTACTTC. It codes for CATSVGTGPYEQYF.

CDR3 residues: CASSLQGAPYEQYF. For the CDR3, the DNA is TGTGCCAGCAGTTTACAGGGGGCGCCTTACGAGCAGTACTTC. This chain links TRBV6-5 with TRBJ2-7, with 9 bases aligning to TRBD1. After removal of 4 bases from V and 4 bases from J, the junction contained 5 bases not matched to a gene. Looked up from germline, CDR1 is MNHEY and CDR2 is SVGAGI. The CDR3 loop spans 14 amino acids.

Comments on this clonotype: At one end the junction does not follow the germline gene, possibly because of a read error. The chain employs TRBV4-1 and TRBJ1-5, with 7 bases matching TRBD1. Germline assignment: CDR1 MGHRA and CDR2 YSYEKL. The CDR3 is 15 residues long. The CDR3: CVSSLLQGVNQPQHF. The CDR3 DNA follows: TGCGTCAGCAGCCTTCTCCAGGGGGTCAATCAGCCCCAGCATTTT.

This chain links TRBV5-1 with TRBJ2-2; D gene uncertain. Germline assignment: CDR1 SGHRS and CDR2 YFSETQ. The CDR3 contains 14 residues. Deletions cut 0 bases from V and 1 base from J, with 4 bases between. The CDR3 DNA follows: TGCGCCAGCAGCTTGGAAAGGAACACCGGGGAGCTGTTTTTT. Translated: CASSLERNTGELFF.

This clonotype came up a few times. V gene TRBV4-1 combines with J gene TRBJ1-2, with D possibly being TRBD1 (6 bases). This CDR3 has 13 amino acids. The germline gives CDR1 MGHRA, CDR2 YSYEKL. Trimming removed 3 bases at V and 8 bases at J, with 13 bases between. CDR3 bases: TGCGCCAGCAGCCAGACAGGACGTGGGGGCTACACCTTC. Its protein product is CASSQTGRGGYTF.

This chain uses TRBV5-8 with TRBJ1-1; D ambiguous. V was trimmed by 0 bases and J by 4 bases, leaving 10 bases between them. CDR3 length equals 14 residues. Germline lookup yields CDR1 SGHTS and CDR2 YDEGEE. The CDR3 protein is CASSLVPRGTEAFF. Here the CDR3 DNA reads TGTGCCAGCAGCTTGGTCCCCCGGGGCACTGAAGCTTTCTTT.

This clonotype was observed a handful of times. J is TRBJ2-1 and V is TRBV7-8; D possibly corresponds to TRBD1 (6 bases). Trimming took 3 bases from V and 10 from J, leaving 10 bases between them. Germline assignment: CDR1 SGHVS and CDR2 FQNEAQ. The CDR3 covers 12 residues. The CDR3 region has the DNA TGTGCCAGCAGCTTTAGGACAGCCGAGCAGTTCTTC. Its protein is CASSFRTAEQFF.

This chain links TRBV7-2 with TRBJ2-1; 8 bases are shared with TRBD2. Germline CDR1 and CDR2: SGHTA and FQGNSA. The CDR3 has 15 amino acids. V shed 3 bases and J 9 bases; nucleotides not matched to a gene: 10. This CDR3 is CASSFSGIGAAEQFF. The CDR3 nucleotides are TGTGCCAGCAGCTTTAGCGGGATTGGGGCGGCTGAGCAGTTCTTC.

This chain links TRBV5-1 with TRBJ1-1, with 9 bases matching TRBD1. Per the germline V gene, CDR1 is SGHRS and CDR2 is YFSETQ. With 2 bases clipped from V and 0 bases from J, the junction kept 5 bases outside the gene matches. This CDR3 comprises 16 residues. The CDR3 loop reads CASSLQGALMNTEAFF. The DNA for the CDR3 is TGCGCCAGCAGCTTACAGGGGGCTCTCATGAACACTGAAGCTTTCTTT.

This clonotype was seen a few times. The V and J genes are TRBV21-1 and TRBJ1-4; the table gives TRBD1 as D, unverified against the DNA. TRBV21-1 is a documented pseudogene. The CDR3 length is 16 residues. The CDR3 DNA follows: TGTGCCAGCAGCAAAGGTCGACAGGGGGCAAAAGAAAAACTGTTTTTT. Translation: CASSKGRQGAKEKLFF.

This clonotype was found a few times. The chain recombines TRBV2 with TRBJ1-1, with a weak D call TRBD1 (5 bases). Germline V CDR1 and CDR2: SNHLY, FYNNEI. This CDR3 contains 14 residues. Trimming cost V 1 base and J 4 bases, with 10 bases left between them. In DNA form, the CDR3 reads TGTGCCAGCAGTGAAGGTCGGGGGAGCACTGAAGCTTTCTTT. Protein product: CASSEGRGSTEAFF.

The sample holds a few counts of this clonotype. The chain uses TRBV20-1 and TRBJ2-2, with 7 positions matching TRBD2. Germline values: CDR1 DFQATT, CDR2 SNEGSKA (reference sequence). V lost 2 bases and J lost 0; bases outside the gene matches: 3. The CDR3 sequence is 15 residues long. The CDR3 reads CSARRTRSNTGELFF. The CDR3 DNA sequence: TGCAGTGCTAGAAGGACTAGATCGAACACCGGGGAGCTGTTTTTT.